The 12 T cell receptor beta chains reported below all come from one sample, sequenced in a study of T cells in Graves' hyperthyroidism and ophthalmopathy. From RNA transcripts, TCR beta CDR3 regions were amplified. The HTBI set primed first-round TCR CDR3 RT-PCR. Each CDR3 protein gets one entry after TCRdb re-called the multiplex PCR reads with MiXCR. The table has about 400,000 distinct CDR3 sequences, around 14% seen once; the top ten hold about 33%. Sequenced: blood. These receptors originate from a woman under 40 with Graves' hyperthyroidism.

This clonotype was seen ten or more times. As DNA, the CDR3 is TGTGCCAGCAGTGACGACGTAGCCTACGAGCAGTACTTC. Its translation is CASSDDVAYEQYF. V usage is TRBV25-1 and J usage is TRBJ2-7; D ambiguous. V dropped 3 bases and J dropped 2 bases, with 8 bases sitting between them. This CDR3 region has 13 residues. Germline V gene sequence: CDR1 MGHDK, CDR2 SYGVNS.

This clonotype was observed many times. This chain uses TRBV11-1 with TRBJ2-5; 11 nucleotides match TRBD1. Germline V gene sequence: CDR1 SGHAT, CDR2 FQDESV (reference sequence). The CDR3 spans 16 residues. J lost 2 bases, V lost 4 bases, and 6 bases had no gene match. This CDR3 is CASSWTGGKRQETQYF. The CDR3 DNA is TGTGCCAGCAGCTGGACAGGGGGCAAAAGGCAAGAGACCCAGTACTTC.

This clonotype was observed a single time. The chain joins TRBV5-6 to TRBJ2-3; 7 positions match TRBD1. The CDR3 contains 16 residues. Germline trimming cut 7 bases from V and 0 bases from J; bases unmatched to any gene: 11. Germline V lookup: CDR1 SGHDT, CDR2 YYEEEE. Here the CDR3 reads CASCPRDSASTDTQYF. The CDR3 DNA reads TGTGCCAGCTGTCCCCGGGACAGCGCTAGCACAGATACGCAGTATTTT.

This clonotype was observed many times. V usage is TRBV28 and J usage is TRBJ1-5; D uncertain. Germline V lookup: CDR1 MDHEN, CDR2 SYDVKM. V was pared by 2 bases and J by 5 bases, with 22 bases between. The CDR3 covers 18 residues. The CDR3 bases are TGTGCCAGCAGTTTAATTCGGGGAATAGCTGAGGAAGATCAGCCCCAGCATTTT. It translates to CASSLIRGIAEEDQPQHF.

This clonotype was counted between two and nine times. The rearrangement uses TRBV19 and TRBJ2-3, with a tentative D call TRBD1 (5 bases). V lost 3 bases and J lost 4, with 14 bases in between. The V gene's germline CDR1 is LNHDA and CDR2 SQIVND (reference sequence). CDR3 size: 15 residues. CDR3 amino acids: CASSMGGAGSDTQYF. CDR3 sequence (DNA): TGTGCCAGTAGTATGGGTGGGGCCGGTTCAGATACGCAGTATTTT.

This clonotype was seen many times. The rearrangement uses TRBV27 and TRBJ2-3; D gene ambiguous. Germline CDR1 is MNHEY and CDR2 is SMNVEV (reference sequence). Trimming left V 6 bases short and J 1 base short, with 11 bases between. The CDR3 runs to 14 residues. The CDR3 spells CASSRWGGTDTQYF. DNA for the CDR3: TGTGCCAGCAGCCGTTGGGGTGGCACAGATACGCAGTATTTT.

The chain recombines TRBV18 with TRBJ1-5; 10 positions match TRBD1. V lost 3 bases and J lost 6; bases outside the gene matches: 5. Germline assignment: CDR1 KGHSH and CDR2 LQKENI. This CDR3 contains 15 residues. CDR3 in DNA: TGTGCCAGCTCACCGACAGGGGGCGGAAGTCAGCCCCAGCATTTT. Translating it yields CASSPTGGGSQPQHF.

This clonotype was observed at least ten times. The J gene is TRBJ1-2, the V gene TRBV9, with TRBD1 identical over 7 bases. Trimming at V came to 4 bases and at J to 5 bases, leaving 11 bases not matched to a gene. Germline V gene sequence: CDR1 SGDLS, CDR2 YYNGEE. This CDR3 is 15 amino acids long. Here the CDR3 reads CASSPPGTELYGYTF. The CDR3 DNA follows: TGTGCCAGCAGCCCGCCCGGGACAGAGTTGTATGGCTACACCTTC.

This clonotype was recorded at least ten times. The rearrangement links TRBV27 to TRBJ1-5; D is undetermined. Germline V gives CDR1 MNHEY, CDR2 SMNVEV (reference sequence). Between the trimmed V and J ends, which lost 3 bases and 1 base, there was a span of 7 bases. This CDR3 spans 14 amino acids. For the CDR3, the DNA is TGTGCCAGCAGTTTTAGGTGGAGCAATCAGCCCCAGCATTTT. Protein: CASSFRWSNQPQHF.

The chain uses TRBV29-1 and TRBJ1-2; D possibly corresponds to TRBD1 (5 bases). V shed 4 bases and J shed 6 bases, with 9 bases lying between them. The CDR3 spans 11 residues. CDR1 is SQVTM and CDR2 is ANQGSEA in the germline V gene. CDR3 amino acids: CSVVGGDGYTF. For the CDR3, the DNA is TGCAGCGTTGTGGGGGGTGATGGCTACACCTTC.

The chain has TRBV5-6 and TRBJ1-3; 7 bases map to TRBD1. V dropped 0 bases and J dropped 2; count of bases not matched to a gene: 8. In germline, CDR1 is SGHDT, CDR2 YYEEEE. This CDR3 comprises 17 residues. Written as DNA, the CDR3 is TGTGCCAGCAGCTTGGCCCTACAGGGGATTCCTGGAAACACCATATATTTT. Protein: CASSLALQGIPGNTIYF.

Remarks on this clonotype: A much larger clone differs from this one at a single base, so this may be a read error. The chain couples TRBV9 to TRBJ2-2; D call uncertain. V lost 0 bases and J 6 bases, leaving 3 bases between the germline ends. Looked up from germline, CDR1 is SGDLS and CDR2 is YYNGEE. This CDR3 comprises 12 residues. The CDR3 sequence is CASSVDPGELFF. Here the CDR3 DNA reads TGTGCCAGCAGCGTAGACCCCGGGGAGCTGTTTTTT.